These T cell receptor beta chains were read from a single sample in a study of T cells in narcolepsy. Profiling relied on immunoSEQ multiplex PCR, and the TCRdb table lists in-frame clones only, not all of them. The top ten hold about 1.6% of the sample, which has tens of thousands of clones, around 82% seen once. Sequenced material: CD45RA- memory CD4+ T cells from PBMCs. Receptor source: a human donor with narcolepsy. Each CDR3 is given with its conserved first and last residue. Each record gives: J gene, clone size, D gene, V gene, CDR3 DNA, CDR3 protein. The D gene is left open where the match is weak. The size of a clone is reported for some rows only, either as once, few or many, or as a class for expanded clones.

>TRBJ2-3|-|-|TRBV7-7
TGTGCTAGCAGCCCGGGTTCCGCCTCCGATACGCAGTATTTT
CASSPGSASDTQYF
>TRBJ2-2|-|-|TRBV18
TGTGCCAGCTCACCCCCCCCGAACACCGGGGAGCTGTTTTTT
CASSPPPNTGELFF
>TRBJ2-7|-|TRBD1|TRBV7-2
TGTGCCAGCAGCCCTGGGACAGCTGTTTCCTACGAGCAGTACTTC
CASSPGTAVSYEQYF
>TRBJ2-4|-|TRBD2|TRBV7-2
TGTGCCAGCAGCAGAGATGCGGGGGGGCGATGGGTGGCCAAAAACATTCAGTACTTC
CASSRDAGGRWVAKNIQYF
>TRBJ2-1|-|-|TRBV20-1
TGCAGTGCTACCAGGGATGAGCAGTTCTTC
CSATRDEQFF
>TRBJ2-3|-|TRBD2|TRBV15
TGTGCCACCAGCGCAAGGACTAGGCCATACACAGATACGCAGTATTTT
CATSARTRPYTDTQYF
>TRBJ1-4|once|TRBD1|TRBV10-3
TGTGCCATCAGTGAGGACAGGGGCGAAAAACTGTTTTTT
CAISEDRGEKLFF
>TRBJ2-7|-|-|TRBV6-1
TGTGCCAGCCAGGACGGACCCTACGAGCAGTACTTC
CASQDGPYEQYF
>TRBJ1-3|-|-|TRBV5-4
TGTGCCAGCAGCCGGGACTGGAGCTCTGGAAACACCATATATTTT
CASSRDWSSGNTIYF
>TRBJ2-7|-|TRBD1|TRBV28
TGTGCCAGCAGACTGACAGGGGGCAGATACGAGCAGTACTTC
CASRLTGGRYEQYF
>TRBJ1-1|-|-|TRBV6-5
TGTGCCAGCAGGCCTCGTAGTACTGAAGCTTTCTTT
CASRPRSTEAFF
>TRBJ2-3|-|-|TRBV14
TGTGCCAGCAGCCAGGGGCTTAGCACAGATACGCAGTATTTT
CASSQGLSTDTQYF
>TRBJ2-5|-|TRBD2|TRBV4-1
TGCGCCAGCAGCCGGGGACTAGCGGTCCAAGAGACCCAGTACTTC
CASSRGLAVQETQYF
>TRBJ1-2|-|TRBD1|TRBV19
TGTGCCAGTAGTATAGGTGGGACAGTCGCCCTCTATGGCTACACCTTC
CASSIGGTVALYGYTF
>TRBJ1-6|-|TRBD1|TRBV19
TGTGCCAGTACCGGACAGGCCAGTAATTCACCCCTCCACTTT
CASTGQASNSPLHF
>TRBJ2-1|once|TRBD2|TRBV7-6
TGTGCCAGCAGCTCTACCGGGACTAGCGGGGCTGCAATGAACCAGCAGTTCTTC
CASSSTGTSGAAMNQQFF